Presented here are 13 T cell receptor beta chains from one specimen sequenced in a study of CD8+ T cells in alopecia areata. RNA, once extracted, was reverse transcribed into cDNA for use as the sequencing template. Measured with immunoSEQ multiplex PCR; TCRdb has only the in-frame clones, and not every one. The table lists about 150,000 clones, around two thirds of them singletons. Sequencing was done on a sample of CD8+ T cells sorted from blood. The source of these receptors is a human donor in good health.

This clone was counted between two and nine times. The CDR3 protein is CASSHIFPLNTEAFF. The CDR3 bases are TGTGCCAGCAGCCACATATTCCCCCTGAACACTGAAGCTTTCTTT. The chain recombines TRBV14 with TRBJ1-1; D is undetermined. Germline-derived CDR1 and CDR2 are SGHDN and FVKESK. With 3 bases removed from V and 0 bases from J, the gap between germline ends came to 11 bases. The CDR3 length is 15 residues.

V is TRBV4-2 and J is TRBJ1-1; D is unresolved. Germline V gene sequence: CDR1 LGHNA, CDR2 YNFKEQ. V gave up 3 bases and J gave up 8 bases, with 13 bases separating them. This CDR3 contains 13 residues. CDR3 loop: CASSQEKLIEAFF. As DNA, the CDR3 is TGTGCCAGCAGCCAGGAGAAGCTAATAGAAGCTTTCTTT.

V and J are TRBV13 and TRBJ2-3; 12 bases line up with TRBD1. V dropped 5 bases and J dropped 7; count of bases not matched to a gene: 10. The CDR3 extends over 16 amino acids. Per the germline V gene, CDR1 is PRHDT and CDR2 is FYEKMQ (reference sequence). CDR3 residues: CASSPRGQGALNTQYF. DNA of the CDR3: TGTGCCAGCAGCCCCCGGGGACAGGGGGCGCTTAATACGCAGTATTTT. The whole variable domain, remainder taken from reference TRBV13 and TRBJ2-3, is AAGVIQSPRHLIKEKRETATLKCYPIPRHDTVYWYQQGPGQDPQFLISFYEKMQSDKGSIPDRFSAQQFSDYHSELNMSSLELGDSALYFCASSPRGQGALNTQYFGPGTRLTVL.

This clone was observed a single time. The chain links TRBV19 to TRBJ1-1, with D uncertain. CDR1 LNHDA and CDR2 SQIVND come from the germline V gene (reference sequence). The germline V and J ends were trimmed by 7 bases and 1 base, with 10 bases remaining between them. The CDR3 is made up of 13 amino acids. The CDR3 spells CASTLVANTEAFF. CDR3 DNA: TGTGCCAGTACCCTGGTAGCGAACACTGAAGCTTTCTTT. Together with reference TRBV19 and TRBJ1-1, the CDR3 gives the full variable domain: DGGITQSPKYLFRKEGQNVTLSCEQNLNHDAMYWYRQDPGQGLRLIYYSQIVNDFQKGDIAEGYSVSREKKESFPLTVTSAQKNPTAFYLCASTLVANTEAFFGQGTRLTVV.

This clone turned up a few times. The V call is TRBV6-5, the J call TRBJ1-2; 8 bases are shared with TRBD1. Unmatched junction bases numbered 7, after V lost 5 bases and J lost 8 bases. This CDR3 has 13 residues. From germline, CDR1 is MNHEY and CDR2 SVGAGI. The chain's CDR3 is CASSTGQGVGYTF. The CDR3 DNA sequence: TGTGCCAGCAGTACAGGACAGGGTGTGGGCTACACCTTC.

Details on this clone: Compared with germline, one end of the junction differs, possibly owing to a read error. The chain couples TRBV5-1 to TRBJ1-1; D gene uncertain. The V gene's germline CDR1 is SGHRS and CDR2 YFSETQ. The CDR3 has 13 amino acids. CDR3 DNA sequence: TGTGCCAGCAGCTTGACTTACTCCGGTGAAGCTTTCTTT. Its protein is CASSLTYSGEAFF.

This sequence joins TRBV11-2 and TRBJ2-1, with 9 positions matching TRBD2. V gave up 0 bases and J gave up 12 bases; unmatched junction bases: 9. CDR3 size: 15 residues. The germline gives CDR1 SGHAT, CDR2 FQNNGV. The CDR3 sequence: CASSLEPTSGYGQFF. The DNA for the CDR3 is TGTGCCAGCAGCTTAGAGCCAACTAGCGGGTATGGGCAGTTCTTC.

The chain links TRBV5-1 to TRBJ1-4, with TRBD1 as a possible D gene (6 bases). Trimming removed 1 base at V and 4 bases at J, with 8 bases between. Germline CDR1 and CDR2: SGHRS and YFSETQ. CDR3 length: 14 amino acids. Written as DNA, the CDR3 is TGCGCCAGCAGCTTGACAGGGAATAATGAAAAACTGTTTTTT. As protein: CASSLTGNNEKLFF.

The chain carries TRBV7-9 and TRBJ1-2; tentatively, D is TRBD1 (5 bases). Trimming took off 4 bases at V and 8 bases at J, with 17 bases between the two ends. This CDR3 has 14 residues. The germline gives CDR1 SEHNR, CDR2 FQNEAQ (reference sequence). The DNA for the CDR3 is TGTGCCAGCAGCTACATCGGTGCAGGGCTCGGCTACACCTTC. It specifies CASSYIGAGLGYTF.

The chain carries TRBV27 and TRBJ1-2, with a weak D call TRBD1 (5 bases). Germline CDR1 is MNHEY and CDR2 is SMNVEV (reference sequence). The CDR3 is 13 residues long. V was trimmed by 0 bases and J by 3 bases, leaving 5 bases between them. The CDR3 spells CASSLSQDYGYTF. CDR3 coding DNA: TGTGCCAGCAGTTTATCACAGGACTATGGCTACACCTTC.

The CDR3 nucleotides read TGTGCCAGCAGTGCCGTACCAGGGGAGGTCTACGAGCAGTACTTC. Its protein product is CASSAVPGEVYEQYF. The chain combines TRBV27 with TRBJ2-7; perhaps D is TRBD1 or TRBD2 (6 bases each). The V end lost 5 bases, the J end lost 3 bases, and 17 bases lay between the germline ends. CDR3 length: 15 residues. Germline V gene sequence: CDR1 MNHEY, CDR2 SMNVEV (reference sequence).

The chain carries TRBV28 and TRBJ2-1; D remains ambiguous. Germline values: CDR1 MDHEN, CDR2 SYDVKM. This CDR3 is built from 16 residues. Trimming took 5 bases from V and 5 from J, leaving 19 bases between them. CDR3 nucleotide sequence: TGTGCCAGCAGTCCCTTGTTAGAGTCCCCGCACAATGAGCAGTTCTTC. It codes for CASSPLLESPHNEQFF.

This clone was picked up a small number of times. The rearrangement links TRBV5-6 to TRBJ1-2; D is ambiguous. This CDR3 contains 12 residues. Germline CDR1 is SGHDT and CDR2 is YYEEEE. Trimming cost V 3 bases and J 8 bases, with 11 bases left between them. The CDR3 bases are TGTGCCAGCAGCTCCAAACCCGGGGGCTACACCTTC. Its protein is CASSSKPGGYTF.